These 2 T cell receptor beta chains came from one sample sequenced in a study of OX40 agonist ivuxolimab in advanced cancers. Some clones are missing from TCRdb's copy, which holds only in-frame ones; the method was immunoSEQ multiplex PCR. The sample has approximately 75,000 clones; more than 70% are singletons. This specimen was CD4+ or CD8+ T cells sorted from blood, taken in a trial of the OX40 agonist ivuxolimab. All receptors derive from an adult with an advanced solid tumor such as melanoma, head and neck, liver or kidney cancer.

The V and J genes are TRBV2 and TRBJ2-7; D remains unclear. Germline assignment: CDR1 SNHLY and CDR2 FYNNEI. The length of the CDR3 is 14 residues. V was shortened by 4 bases and J by 2 bases, with 12 bases between the two germline ends. CDR3 in amino acids: CASSGSTLPYEQYF. The DNA of the CDR3 is TGTGCCAGCAGTGGGTCGACGCTGCCCTACGAGCAGTACTTC.

The J gene is TRBJ2-2, the V gene TRBV2, with TRBD2 identical over 7 bases. Germline values: CDR1 SNHLY, CDR2 FYNNEI. V dropped 6 bases and J dropped 3; count of bases not matched to a gene: 13. The CDR3 is made up of 17 amino acids. The CDR3 here is CASRTVGLADDTGELFF. CDR3 nucleotides: TGTGCCAGCAGGACAGTGGGGCTAGCGGACGACACCGGGGAGCTGTTTTTT. Full variable domain (outside the CDR3, taken from reference TRBV2 and TRBJ2-2): EPEVTQTPSHQVTQMGQEVILRCVPISNHLYFYWYRQILGQKVEFLVSFYNNEISEKSEIFDDQFSVERPDGSNFTLKIRSTKLEDSAMYFCASRTVGLADDTGELFFGEGSRLTVL.